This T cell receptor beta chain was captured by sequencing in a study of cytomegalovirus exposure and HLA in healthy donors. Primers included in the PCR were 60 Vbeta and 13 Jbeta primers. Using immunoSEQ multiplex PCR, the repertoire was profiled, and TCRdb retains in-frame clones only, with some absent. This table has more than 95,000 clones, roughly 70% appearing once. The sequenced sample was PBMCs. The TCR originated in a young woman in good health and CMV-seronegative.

CDR3 nucleotides: TGTGCCAGCAGTGGATACAGGGATGGAACCACTGAAGCTTTCTTT. Its translation is CASSGYRDGTTEAFF. The chain carries TRBV28 and TRBJ1-1, with D possibly matching TRBD1 (6 bases). Germline values: CDR1 MDHEN, CDR2 SYDVKM. The CDR3 runs 15 residues. The V end was cut by 5 bases, the J end by 4 bases, with 17 bases between.